Sequencing of this T cell receptor (beta chain) was carried out in a study of shared clonotypes between healthy human individuals. On this clone itself: The antigen is unknown.

Recent acute infections and vaccinations were absent in the healthy HIV-negative adult donors. There are 15 residues in the CDR3. Germline values: CDR1 SGHTA, CDR2 FQGNSA. V lost 2 bases and J lost 4, with 13 bases in between. For every subset, genomic DNA was evenly distributed across several immunoSEQ plates. Profiled with immunoSEQ multiplex PCR; TCRdb holds only in-frame clones, not every one. This sample yields around 2.5 million clones, of which more than 85% are seen a single time; around 0.4% belongs to the top ten. Study-wide results and caveats: Between a handful of donors, naive CD4 clonotypes were shared at a level of approximately 5%. The sampled material consisted only of blood, and tissue repertoires are likely to differ.

The chain carries TRBV7-2 and TRBJ2-3; no clear D gene. Sequences were obtained from naive CD4+ T cells from PBMCs. Sample subset: CD45RA+ positively selected. The TCR comes from a man between 18 and 35 years old in good health. Some clones in this sample may be carry-over from other donors' samples. CDR3 bases: TGTGCCAGCAGCTTATTGGCCAGGCTCTCAGATACGCAGTATTTT. Translation: CASSLLARLSDTQYF.